These 27 T cell receptor beta chains share one sample of origin, sequenced in a study of Ad26.COV2.S vaccination and SARS-CoV-2 variants. Libraries were prepared by immunoSEQ multiplex PCR; TCRdb keeps only in-frame clonotypes and omits some of them. The table includes some 480,000 clones, 87% detected once. The sample's treatment: around 19 received Ad26.COV2.S at low or high dose, single or two shots; about 5 received placebo; per-sample allocation not given. Samples came from day 63 after the first vaccine or placebo injection. Sequences were derived from peripheral blood, sampled in a trial of Ad26.COV2.S vaccine versus placebo. The source is a person aged 18 to 65 who received the Ad26.COV2.S COVID-19 vaccine or a placebo.

A single count supports this clone. The rearrangement uses TRBV7-9 and TRBJ2-1; D might be TRBD1 or TRBD2, each matching 6 bases. This CDR3 is 17 amino acids long. Germline V gene sequence: CDR1 SEHNR, CDR2 FQNEAQ (reference sequence). Trimming took off 5 bases at V and 5 bases at J, with 22 bases between the two ends. CDR3 residues: CASSPSGGLAGHNEQFF. In DNA, the CDR3 is TGTGCCAGCAGCCCGTCTGGGGGGCTAGCAGGGCACAATGAGCAGTTCTTC.

The chain combines TRBV4-1 with TRBJ2-1; the match to TRBD2 covers 7 bases. Germline V gene sequence: CDR1 MGHRA, CDR2 YSYEKL. With 1 base clipped from V and 7 bases from J, the junction kept 10 bases outside the gene matches. This CDR3 comprises 16 residues. In nucleotides, the CDR3 is TGCGCCAGCAGCCAAGCTAGTGGGAGGGCTTCTAATGAGCAGTTCTTC. It yields the protein CASSQASGRASNEQFF.

The chain employs TRBV5-6 and TRBJ2-2, with no clear D. Between the trimmed V and J ends, which lost 0 bases and 2 bases, there was a span of 5 bases. This CDR3 region has 14 residues. Germline V gene data show CDR1 as SGHDT and CDR2 as YYEEEE. CDR3 sequence (DNA): TGTGCCAGCAGCTTGGTCTTTAACACCGGGGAGCTGTTTTTT. Its translation: CASSLVFNTGELFF.

V and J are TRBV29-1 and TRBJ2-3; possibly TRBD2 for D (5 bases). CDR1 is SQVTM, CDR2 ANQGSEA, per germline. This CDR3 contains 12 residues. V shed 5 bases and J shed 7 bases, with 13 bases lying between them. CDR3 sequence (DNA): TGCAGCGTTTCCGGCGGGCCGAATACGCAGTATTTT. It specifies CSVSGGPNTQYF.

This chain connects TRBV4-1 to TRBJ1-6; TRBD1 is a possible D gene (6 bases). Looked up from germline, CDR1 is MGHRA and CDR2 is YSYEKL. This CDR3 is built from 13 residues. The V gene lost 8 bases and the J gene lost 9 bases, with 14 bases spanning the gap. The CDR3 sequence is CASAGVLVSPLHF. The CDR3, as DNA: TGCGCCAGCGCAGGGGTCCTGGTTTCACCCCTCCACTTT.

In its sample, this clone was seen once. The chain recombines TRBV4-2 with TRBJ2-1, with 8 bases identical to TRBD2. The V segment lost 3 bases and the J segment 4 bases; nucleotides outside the gene matches: 8. Germline V lookup: CDR1 LGHNA, CDR2 YNFKEQ. The CDR3 sequence is 16 residues long. CDR3 sequence: CASSQVAGPEYNEQFF. CDR3 nucleotides: TGTGCCAGCAGCCAGGTAGCGGGACCCGAGTACAATGAGCAGTTCTTC.

This chain connects TRBV27 to TRBJ1-1, with TRBD1 identical over 10 bases. V lost 6 bases, J lost 4 bases, and 11 bases stayed unmatched. CDR3 size: 16 residues. Per the germline V gene, CDR1 is MNHEY and CDR2 is SMNVEV (reference sequence). The CDR3 bases are TGTGCCAGCAGAACAAATGCCGGGACAGGGGCCACTGAAGCTTTCTTT. It encodes CASRTNAGTGATEAFF.

V and J are TRBV19 and TRBJ2-6, with TRBD1 identical over 11 bases. The CDR3 runs to 18 residues. Germline CDR1 reads LNHDA; CDR2 reads SQIVND (reference sequence). The trim removed 3 bases at V and 2 bases at J, leaving 6 bases unmatched. CDR3 region: CASSISPGQGAGANVLTF. The CDR3 DNA is TGTGCCAGTAGTATCAGCCCGGGACAGGGGGCTGGGGCCAACGTCCTGACTTTC.

V is TRBV11-2 and J is TRBJ1-4; the D is unclear. V lost 5 bases, J lost 6 bases, and 16 bases lay in between. Germline V gene sequence: CDR1 SGHAT, CDR2 FQNNGV. CDR3 length: 15 residues. The CDR3 reads CASSRGTLGYEKLFF. CDR3 nucleotide sequence: TGTGCCAGCAGCCGTGGTACCCTGGGATATGAAAAACTGTTTTTT.

CDR3 loop: CAISESGPYRSNQPQHF. The CDR3 nucleotides are TGTGCCATCAGTGAGTCGGGACCTTACCGAAGCAATCAGCCCCAGCATTTT. This chain uses TRBV10-3 with TRBJ1-5; tentative D call: TRBD1 (5 bases). V was pared by 0 bases and J by 1 base, with 13 bases between. CDR3 length: 17 amino acids. Germline CDR1 is ENHRY and CDR2 is SYGVKD.

The rearrangement joins TRBV28 to TRBJ2-7; 8 bases match TRBD2. CDR1 is MDHEN and CDR2 is SYDVKM in the germline V gene. V lost 7 bases and J lost 3; bases outside the gene matches: 8. This CDR3 contains 14 residues. The CDR3 nucleotides are TGTGCCAGCATCAGGGCTGCGGGGGGCTACGAGCAGTACTTC. It is translated as CASIRAAGGYEQYF.

This chain uses TRBV7-2 with TRBJ2-6; D is undetermined. CDR1 SGHTA and CDR2 FQGNSA come from the germline V gene. V gave up 3 bases and J gave up 2 bases, with 2 bases separating them. The CDR3 consists of 13 residues. The CDR3: CASSFTGANVLTF. Written as DNA, the CDR3 is TGTGCCAGCAGCTTCACTGGGGCCAACGTCCTGACTTTC.

The V gene is TRBV19, the J gene TRBJ1-1, with D possibly matching TRBD1 (6 bases). Germline V gene sequence: CDR1 LNHDA, CDR2 SQIVND (reference sequence). The CDR3 runs to 14 residues. V was clipped by 5 bases and J by 4 bases, with 14 bases between them. The CDR3 region has the DNA TGTGCCAGTAGTCCGAGGGGGAGGGGCACTGAAGCTTTCTTT. As protein: CASSPRGRGTEAFF.

This clone was observed a single time. The chain couples TRBV4-3 to TRBJ1-2; 12 nucleotides match TRBD1. The junction had 9 bases not matched to a gene; V was cut back by 4 bases and J by 3 bases. The germline V gene has CDR1 LGHNA and CDR2 YSLEER. The CDR3 length is 17 residues. CDR3 sequence reads: CASSPGTGGSYYYGYTF. In DNA, the CDR3 is TGCGCCAGCAGCCCCGGGACAGGGGGCAGCTACTACTATGGCTACACCTTC.

This clone appeared once. The V call is TRBV10-3, the J call TRBJ2-7; TRBD1 agrees at 9 bases. This CDR3 contains 13 residues. From germline, CDR1 is ENHRY and CDR2 SYGVKD. Germline trimming cut 4 bases from V and 4 bases from J; bases unmatched to any gene: 2. The CDR3 protein is CAISADRGYEQYF. The CDR3 bases are TGTGCCATCAGTGCGGACAGGGGATACGAGCAGTACTTC.

This chain links TRBV30 with TRBJ1-1; D is perhaps TRBD1 (5 bases). Germline CDR1 and CDR2: GTSNPN and SVGIG (reference sequence). CDR3 length: 14 residues. Trimming took 1 base from V and 0 from J, leaving 9 bases between them. In nucleotides, the CDR3 is TGTGCCTGGAGTGGGACACGAGTGAACACTGAAGCTTTCTTT. Amino acid sequence: CAWSGTRVNTEAFF.

This clone has only one observation. V and J are TRBV9 and TRBJ2-2; 10 nucleotides agree with TRBD1. V shed 0 bases, J shed 2 bases, and the junction held 1 base outside the gene matches. This CDR3 has 16 residues. Germline values: CDR1 SGDLS, CDR2 YYNGEE. The DNA for the CDR3 is TGTGCCAGCAGCGTAGGGGACAGGGGAAACACCGGGGAGCTGTTTTTT. It yields the protein CASSVGDRGNTGELFF. Together with reference TRBV9 and TRBJ2-2, the CDR3 gives the full variable domain: DSGVTQTPKHLITATGQRVTLRCSPRSGDLSVYWYQQSLDQGLQFLIQYYNGEERAKGNILERFSAQQFPDLHSELNLSSLELGDSALYFCASSVGDRGNTGELFFGEGSRLTVL.

The rearrangement links TRBV9 to TRBJ1-1; 11 nucleotides match TRBD1. The germline gives CDR1 SGDLS, CDR2 YYNGEE. The CDR3 consists of 14 residues. Trimming cost V 6 bases and J 4 bases; bases outside gene matches: 5. The CDR3 spells CASTAGTGGTEAFF. As DNA, the CDR3 is TGTGCCAGCACCGCCGGGACAGGGGGCACTGAAGCTTTCTTT.

The chain is built from TRBV28 and TRBJ2-1, with unresolved D. There are 13 residues in the CDR3. Trimming took off 4 bases at V and 3 bases at J, with 7 bases between the two ends. Germline V lookup: CDR1 MDHEN, CDR2 SYDVKM. The CDR3 coding sequence is TGTGCCAGCAGTTCGCCCGTCTACAATGAGCAGTTCTTC. Amino acids: CASSSPVYNEQFF.

Concerning this clone: Other DNA sequences within the sample encode an identical CDR3. V gene TRBV5-1 combines with J gene TRBJ2-7; D possibly uses TRBD1 or TRBD2 (5 bases each). The germline V gene encodes CDR1 SGHRS and CDR2 YFSETQ. The CDR3 sequence is 13 residues long. V shed 0 bases and J shed 5 bases, with 9 bases lying between them. This CDR3 reads CASSLAGAHEQYF. The CDR3 region has the DNA TGCGCCAGCAGCTTGGCCGGGGCCCACGAGCAGTACTTC. The variable domain in full, with the rest retrieved from reference TRBV5-1 and TRBJ2-7, is KAGVTQTPRYLIKTRGQQVTLSCSPISGHRSVSWYQQTPGQGLQFLFEYFSETQRNKGNFPGRFSGRQFSNSRSEMNVSTLELGDSALYLCASSLAGAHEQYFGPGTRLTVT.

This rearrangement joins TRBV5-6 to TRBJ1-6, with D perhaps TRBD1 (5 bases). The CDR3 runs to 14 residues. CDR1 SGHDT and CDR2 YYEEEE come from the germline V gene. V lost 0 bases to trimming and J lost 10 bases, with 11 bases between them. CDR3 residues: CASSLGVRDSPLHF. CDR3 in DNA: TGTGCCAGCAGCTTGGGGGTCAGGGACTCACCCCTCCACTTT. The variable domain in full, completed from reference TRBV5-6 and TRBJ1-6, reads DAGVTQSPTHLIKTRGQQVTLRCSPKSGHDTVSWYQQALGQGPQFIFQYYEEEERQRGNFPDRFSGHQFPNYSSELNVNALLLGDSALYLCASSLGVRDSPLHFGNGTRLTVT.

In this sample, this clone turned up once. The gene calls are TRBV11-3 and TRBJ2-2; D is ambiguous. V was shortened by 1 base and J by 0 bases, with 9 bases between the two germline ends. The CDR3 sequence is 16 residues long. CDR1 and CDR2 from the germline V gene are SGHNT and YENEEA. The CDR3 bases are TGTGCCAGCAGCTTAGCCGGCGGAGCGAACACCGGGGAGCTGTTTTTT. Its protein is CASSLAGGANTGELFF.

This chain uses TRBV30 with TRBJ1-1, with TRBD1 as a possible D gene (6 bases). Germline CDR1 is GTSNPN and CDR2 is SVGIG (reference sequence). CDR3 length: 11 residues. V gave up 3 bases and J gave up 8 bases, with 10 bases separating them. The CDR3 DNA reads TGTGCCTGGAGCGACAGGTCCGAAGCTTTCTTT. Its protein product is CAWSDRSEAFF.

The chain links TRBV28 to TRBJ2-3; 11 bases match TRBD1. CDR1 and CDR2 from the germline V gene are MDHEN and SYDVKM. The CDR3 has 15 amino acids. V lost 7 bases, J lost 5 bases, and 8 bases stayed unmatched. The CDR3 is CASTPGQGAGDTQYF. CDR3 nucleotides: TGTGCCAGCACCCCAGGACAGGGGGCGGGAGATACGCAGTATTTT. Supplemented by reference TRBV28 and TRBJ2-3, the full variable domain reads DVKVTQSSRYLVKRTGEKVFLECVQDMDHENMFWYRQDPGLGLRLIYFSYDVKMKEKGDIPEGYSVSREKKERFSLILESASTNQTSMYLCASTPGQGAGDTQYFGPGTRLTVL.

The chain links TRBV15 to TRBJ2-2, with 12 bases matching TRBD2. The V gene end was trimmed by 6 bases and the J gene end by 3 bases; junction bases not matched to a gene: 2. The CDR3 sequence is 15 residues long. Germline CDR1 is LNHNV and CDR2 is YYDKDF (reference sequence). The CDR3 coding sequence is TGTGCCACCAGACTAGCGGGAGGTGACACCGGGGAGCTGTTTTTT. It is translated as CATRLAGGDTGELFF.

The chain has TRBV5-4 and TRBJ2-1; D unresolved. Per germline, CDR1 SGHNT and CDR2 YYREEE (reference sequence). The CDR3 is made up of 14 amino acids. The V end was cut by 3 bases, the J end by 2 bases, with 9 bases between. As DNA, the CDR3 is TGTGCCAGCAGCTCTCGGCGGACCTACAATGAGCAGTTCTTC. Translated: CASSSRRTYNEQFF.

The chain joins TRBV28 to TRBJ1-1, with TRBD1 as a possible D gene (5 bases). The V end lost 6 bases, the J end lost 4 bases, and 24 bases lay between the germline ends. Germline V gene lookup returns CDR1 MDHEN and CDR2 SYDVKM. The CDR3 is 17 residues long. For the CDR3, the DNA is TGTGCCAGCAGCTACGCGTACGGGGACCCCAGAGGCACTGAAGCTTTCTTT. Protein sequence: CASSYAYGDPRGTEAFF.